Listed below are T cell receptor beta chains from one sample, sequenced in a study of CD8+ T cells in alopecia areata. The protocol was immunoSEQ multiplex PCR, while the TCRdb copy is restricted to in-frame clones and leaves out a portion. The sample lists around 190,000 clones, 45% to 70% occurring once. The sample taken for sequencing was CD8+ T cells sorted from blood. The receptors come from a human donor in good health. The CDR3 runs from the conserved cysteine through the conserved F or W.

TRBV5-6,TRBJ2-5,CASSLVDGNQETQYF
TRBV11-2,TRBJ2-3,CASSPDADTQYF
TRBV29-1,TRBJ1-2,CSVEEDLNYGYTF
TRBV27,TRBJ1-1,CASSLRGNTEAFF
TRBV15,TRBJ1-1,CATSLLDSENTEAFF
TRBV7-6,TRBJ2-7,CASSTHRGREQYF
TRBV29-1,TRBJ2-7,CSVEGPGQGPYEQYF
TRBV6-1,TRBJ1-6,CASSSWTGGNSPLHF
TRBV5-4,TRBJ1-6,CASSPEQGFISPLHF
TRBV5-1,TRBJ2-1,CASRTGGNEQFF
TRBV7-3,TRBJ2-2,CASSAGLGDTGELFF
TRBV4-1,TRBJ2-7,CASSQGGPVGSYEQYF
TRBV11-2,TRBJ1-1,CASSLDRAGGNTEAFF
TRBV11-2,TRBJ2-3,CASSRDTQYF
TRBV7-9,TRBJ1-1,CASRDGNTEAFF
TRBV27,TRBJ2-7,CASSFGRSYEQYF
TRBV4-1,TRBJ2-7,CASSGALTGSEQYF
TRBV5-6,TRBJ2-5,CASSFQETQYF
TRBV4-1,TRBJ2-7,CASSQARDSPYEQYF
TRBV20-1,TRBJ2-5,CSAPWLGTQYF
TRBV29-1,TRBJ1-1,CSVEVGVGAAFF
TRBV2,TRBJ2-7,CASNEQYF
TRBV5-1,TRBJ2-2,CASSLVLTGELFF
TRBV4-1,TRBJ1-1,CASSQTDLNTEAFF
TRBV5-1,TRBJ1-1,CASSLWPGIGDTREAFF
TRBV9,TRBJ2-2,CASSVEASTGELFF
TRBV19,TRBJ2-7,CATRQGSYEQYF
TRBV30,TRBJ1-2,CACNPGVGYTF
TRBV29-1,TRBJ1-2,CSVAERGANYGYTF
TRBV9,TRBJ2-7,CASSVAGTGAYRYEQYF
TRBV7-2,TRBJ2-7,CASSWGPAYEQYF
TRBV19,TRBJ1-2,CASSPQGLYGYTF
TRBV29-1,TRBJ2-5,CSVWGGGTRETQYF
TRBV4-1,TRBJ2-7,CASSQGPGKDEQYF
TRBV7-9,TRBJ1-5,CASSLGLGNQPQHF
TRBV7-9,TRBJ2-7,CASSPPGGNSYEQYF
TRBV27,TRBJ2-5,CASRAPGPRGETQYF
TRBV29-1,TRBJ2-7,CSVVVPGHLTYEQYF
TRBV4-1,TRBJ2-2,CASSQLSGSTGELFF
TRBV11-2,TRBJ1-2,CASSSKRIYGYTF
TRBV7-8,TRBJ1-6,CASSLGAGTGGNSPLHF
TRBV7-8,TRBJ2-3,CASSPPESGGTDTQYF
TRBV27,TRBJ1-2,CASTKQGYYGYTF